This entry lists 31 T cell receptor beta chains sequenced from one sample in a study of cytomegalovirus exposure and HLA in healthy donors. The PCR used 60 Vbeta and 13 Jbeta primers. TCRdb's table, derived via immunoSEQ multiplex PCR, lists solely in-frame clones and lacks some. This table holds 130,000 to 150,000 clones, roughly 76% found once. The material sequenced was PBMCs. The receptor source for this set is a man between 18 and 35 years old in good health and CMV-seronegative.

The chain has TRBV28 and TRBJ1-2, with D perhaps TRBD1 (5 bases). The V end was cut by 3 bases, the J end by 7 bases, with 18 bases between. Germline CDR1 is MDHEN and CDR2 is SYDVKM. The CDR3 is made up of 15 amino acids. The DNA for the CDR3 is TGTGCCAGCAGTTTCGTAGGGGCGCGATCGGGTGGCTACACCTTC. Residues: CASSFVGARSGGYTF.

This chain connects TRBV23-1 to TRBJ2-5, with D perhaps matching TRBD2 (5 bases). TRBV23-1 is assigned to the ORF class and has an uncertain function. Trimming removed 7 bases at V and 3 bases at J, with 15 bases between. The CDR3 has 14 residues. The CDR3 DNA reads TGCGCCAGCAACCTACGACACGGGGAAGAGACCCAGTACTTC. It is translated as CASNLRHGEETQYF.

The V gene is TRBV13, the J gene TRBJ1-2, with 11 positions matching TRBD1. Germline V lookup: CDR1 PRHDT, CDR2 FYEKMQ (reference sequence). The trim removed 2 bases at V and 3 bases at J, leaving 8 bases unmatched. CDR3 length: 17 residues. The CDR3 is CASSLSGGQGADYGYTF. The CDR3 DNA is TGTGCCAGCAGCTTAAGTGGAGGACAGGGGGCAGACTATGGCTACACCTTC.

This chain joins TRBV5-1 and TRBJ2-7, with 9 bases fitting TRBD1. Germline trimming cut 4 bases from V and 2 bases from J; bases unmatched to any gene: 4. The CDR3 loop spans 14 amino acids. Germline CDR1 and CDR2: SGHRS and YFSETQ. The CDR3 loop is CASSVRDRAYEQYF. The CDR3, as DNA: TGCGCCAGCAGCGTCCGGGACAGGGCCTACGAGCAGTACTTC.

The chain links TRBV5-1 to TRBJ1-2, with 10 nucleotides matching TRBD1. The CDR3 totals 15 residues. CDR1 is SGHRS and CDR2 is YFSETQ in the germline V gene. Germline trimming cut 0 bases from V and 6 bases from J; bases unmatched to any gene: 5. CDR3 coding DNA: TGCGCCAGCAGCTTGGGGTCCGGGACAGGGGATGGCTACACCTTC. Translated, it gives CASSLGSGTGDGYTF.

V usage is TRBV5-1 and J usage is TRBJ1-3, with 8 bases identical to TRBD1. The CDR3 is made up of 15 amino acids. V lost 4 bases to trimming and J lost 0 bases; unmatched junction nucleotides: 3. Germline V gives CDR1 SGHRS, CDR2 YFSETQ. The chain's CDR3 is CASSPDRGSGNTIYF. The CDR3 nucleotides are TGCGCCAGCAGCCCAGACAGGGGCTCTGGAAACACCATATATTTT.

The chain joins TRBV15 to TRBJ2-2; D is unresolved. CDR1 and CDR2 (germline): LNHNV, YYDKDF (reference sequence). The CDR3 totals 15 residues. Trimming took 1 base from V and 0 from J, leaving 6 bases between them. CDR3 sequence: CATSRVLPNTGELFF. The CDR3 DNA reads as TGTGCCACCAGCAGAGTACTACCGAACACCGGGGAGCTGTTTTTT.

The chain combines TRBV27 with TRBJ2-7, with 8 bases fitting TRBD1. The CDR3 is made up of 14 amino acids. With 2 bases clipped from V and 7 bases from J, the junction kept 7 bases outside the gene matches. Looked up from germline, CDR1 is MNHEY and CDR2 is SMNVEV (reference sequence). CDR3 sequence (DNA): TGTGCCAGCAGTTTACGGACAGGGCCCGTGGAGCAGTACTTC. It specifies CASSLRTGPVEQYF.

This rearrangement joins TRBV11-3 to TRBJ1-1; 11 nucleotides match TRBD1. From germline, CDR1 is SGHNT and CDR2 YENEEA. The junction had 4 bases not matched to a gene; V was cut back by 6 bases and J by 10 bases. There are 12 residues in the CDR3. CDR3 amino acids: CASSRDRGGAFF. The CDR3 DNA reads as TGTGCCAGCAGTCGGGACAGGGGGGGAGCTTTCTTT.

The genes are TRBV30 and TRBJ1-2; D is unresolved. This CDR3 has 14 residues. In germline, CDR1 is GTSNPN, CDR2 SVGIG (reference sequence). V lost 5 bases and J lost 4, with 17 bases in between. CDR3 DNA: TGTGCCTGGGGGTTCGGACGGGAGGTCTATGGCTACACCTTC. Protein product: CAWGFGREVYGYTF.

The chain is built from TRBV27 and TRBJ2-1; 10 bases align to TRBD2. Trimming at V came to 4 bases and at J to 4 bases, leaving 7 bases not matched to a gene. The germline gives CDR1 MNHEY, CDR2 SMNVEV (reference sequence). The CDR3 runs 16 residues. The CDR3 region has the DNA TGTGCCAGCAGTTCGACCCTAGCGGGGGATTACAATGAGCAGTTCTTC. The encoded protein is CASSSTLAGDYNEQFF.

The CDR3 here is CASSLAERGGDGNQPQHF. CDR3 sequence (DNA): TGTGCCAGCAGCTTAGCGGAACGAGGAGGAGATGGCAATCAGCCCCAGCATTTT. This chain connects TRBV7-6 to TRBJ1-5, with D unresolved. The ends were cut back, 0 bases at V and 2 bases at J, with 17 bases in the middle. This CDR3 spans 18 amino acids. Germline V gene lookup returns CDR1 SGHVS and CDR2 FNYEAQ. Variable domain in full (rest from reference TRBV7-6 and TRBJ1-5): GAGVSQSPRYKVTKRGQDVALRCDPISGHVSLYWYRQALGQGPEFLTYFNYEAQQDKSGLPNDRFSAERPEGSISTLTIQRTEQRDSAMYRCASSLAERGGDGNQPQHFGDGTRLSIL.

This chain connects TRBV25-1 to TRBJ1-1, with a weak D call TRBD1 (6 bases). The CDR3 spans 16 residues. V lost 1 base, J lost 3 bases, and 15 bases lay in between. Germline lookup yields CDR1 MGHDK and CDR2 SYGVNS. CDR3 coding DNA: TGTGCCAGCAGTGAATTCTACGGGGGGCGGGACACTGAAGCTTTCTTT. Translation: CASSEFYGGRDTEAFF.

The chain links TRBV15 to TRBJ2-5; D remains ambiguous. The end of the DNA aligns better with TRBJ2-7, so the J call may be wrong. The germline gives CDR1 LNHNV, CDR2 YYDKDF (reference sequence). The CDR3 runs to 14 residues. Written as DNA, the CDR3 is TGTGCCACCAGCAGAGAGCCTAGCTCCTACGAGCAGTACTTC. It specifies CATSREPSSYEQYF.

J is TRBJ1-1 and V is TRBV4-2, with 8 positions matching TRBD1. V gave up 1 base and J gave up 1 base; unmatched junction bases: 8. This CDR3 is built from 17 residues. The germline V gene encodes CDR1 LGHNA and CDR2 YNFKEQ. The CDR3 spells CASSQGMNRGGNTEAFF. The CDR3 coding sequence is TGTGCCAGCAGCCAAGGCATGAACAGGGGGGGGAACACTGAAGCTTTCTTT.

This chain links TRBV6-5 with TRBJ1-5; no clear D gene. This CDR3 comprises 13 residues. With 1 base removed from V and 4 bases from J, the gap between germline ends came to 5 bases. Germline V gene sequence: CDR1 MNHEY, CDR2 SVGAGI. The CDR3 DNA sequence: TGTGCCAGCAGTTACTTCCCGAATCAGCCCCAGCATTTT. Protein sequence: CASSYFPNQPQHF.

This clone appeared a few times. The chain combines TRBV5-6 with TRBJ2-1; 8 bases are shared with TRBD2. Germline loops: CDR1 SGHDT, CDR2 YYEEEE. CDR3 length: 15 amino acids. V was pared by 5 bases and J by 0 bases, with 4 bases of the junction left unmatched. Written as DNA, the CDR3 is TGTGCCAGCAGAAGCGGGGGAAGCTCCTACAATGAGCAGTTCTTC. Translating it yields CASRSGGSSYNEQFF.

This sequence joins TRBV5-1 and TRBJ2-1; possibly TRBD2 for D (6 bases). Trimming pared 3 bases from V and 5 bases from J, leaving 18 bases between. Per germline, CDR1 SGHRS and CDR2 YFSETQ. The CDR3 is 16 residues long. CDR3 protein: CASSWTAGTPNNEQFF. In DNA form, the CDR3 reads TGCGCCAGCAGCTGGACGGCCGGGACTCCTAACAATGAGCAGTTCTTC.

The CDR3 reads CASVIQGKPQHF. The CDR3 DNA is TGTGCCAGCGTTATACAGGGGAAGCCCCAGCATTTT. J is TRBJ1-5 and V is TRBV28; 7 nucleotides align to TRBD1. J was trimmed by 8 bases and V by 8 bases; bases with no gene match: 6. Germline V gene lookup returns CDR1 MDHEN and CDR2 SYDVKM. CDR3 length equals 12 residues. The whole variable domain, filled in from reference TRBV28 and TRBJ1-5, reads DVKVTQSSRYLVKRTGEKVFLECVQDMDHENMFWYRQDPGLGLRLIYFSYDVKMKEKGDIPEGYSVSREKKERFSLILESASTNQTSMYLCASVIQGKPQHFGDGTRLSIL.

The chain employs TRBV19 and TRBJ2-3; 13 bases are a match to TRBD2. Per the germline V gene, CDR1 is LNHDA and CDR2 is SQIVND (reference sequence). CDR3 length equals 16 residues. The trim removed 4 bases at V and 5 bases at J, leaving 6 bases unmatched. DNA of the CDR3: TGTGCCAGTAGTACAGGACTAGCGGGAGTTCGAGATACGCAGTATTTT. This codes for CASSTGLAGVRDTQYF.

This rearrangement joins TRBV18 to TRBJ1-2; TRBD1 agrees at 7 bases. CDR1 is KGHSH, CDR2 LQKENI, per germline. The V segment lost 2 bases and the J segment 3 bases; nucleotides outside the gene matches: 12. The CDR3 is 17 amino acids. The CDR3 spells CASSPLIQGTSDYGYTF. The CDR3 DNA is TGTGCCAGCTCACCATTGATACAGGGGACTAGTGACTATGGCTACACCTTC.

The chain links TRBV2 to TRBJ2-7, with D unresolved. Trimming shortened V by 1 base and J by 0 bases, and 7 bases separated the two germline ends. In germline, CDR1 is SNHLY, CDR2 FYNNEI. This CDR3 spans 14 amino acids. The CDR3 loop is CASSEDRTSYEQYF. In DNA, the CDR3 is TGTGCCAGCAGTGAAGACAGAACCTCCTACGAGCAGTACTTC.

The chain couples TRBV7-5 to TRBJ2-5; the table calls TRBD2, which could not be checked here. TRBV7-5 counts as a pseudogene. The CDR3 consists of 18 residues. The CDR3 protein is CARSLTLPAGNPQETQYF. DNA for the CDR3: TGTGCCAGAAGCTTAACGCTGCCAGCGGGGAACCCTCAAGAGACCCAGTACTTC.

The V call is TRBV19, the J call TRBJ1-2; 10 positions match TRBD1. V gave up 6 bases and J gave up 0 bases; unmatched junction bases: 7. The germline V gene has CDR1 LNHDA and CDR2 SQIVND (reference sequence). The CDR3 covers 16 residues. The CDR3 here is CASRYPGTGANYGYTF. The CDR3 DNA sequence: TGTGCCAGTAGATATCCCGGGACAGGGGCTAACTATGGCTACACCTTC. Using reference TRBV19 and TRBJ1-2 for the parts outside the CDR3, the full variable domain is DGGITQSPKYLFRKEGQNVTLSCEQNLNHDAMYWYRQDPGQGLRLIYYSQIVNDFQKGDIAEGYSVSREKKESFPLTVTSAQKNPTAFYLCASRYPGTGANYGYTFGSGTRLTVV.

The chain couples TRBV7-2 to TRBJ2-7; D is unclear. V dropped 2 bases and J dropped 5 bases, with 7 bases sitting between them. Germline V gene lookup returns CDR1 SGHTA and CDR2 FQGNSA. CDR3 size: 12 residues. CDR3: CASSLFSDEQYF. The CDR3 DNA reads TGTGCCAGCAGCTTATTTTCGGACGAGCAGTACTTC.

The V gene is TRBV5-6, the J gene TRBJ2-7, with D maybe TRBD2 (6 bases). Germline V gene sequence: CDR1 SGHDT, CDR2 YYEEEE. V lost 4 bases to trimming and J lost 3 bases, with 20 bases between them. The CDR3 extends over 16 amino acids. The DNA for the CDR3 is TGTGCCAGCAGCGGCCCCTCGGGGGTTTCGTTCTACGAGCAGTACTTC. Translation: CASSGPSGVSFYEQYF. Variable domain in full (rest from reference TRBV5-6 and TRBJ2-7): DAGVTQSPTHLIKTRGQQVTLRCSPKSGHDTVSWYQQALGQGPQFIFQYYEEEERQRGNFPDRFSGHQFPNYSSELNVNALLLGDSALYLCASSGPSGVSFYEQYFGPGTRLTVT.

This chain connects TRBV12-5 to TRBJ1-4, with D unresolved. Germline V lookup: CDR1 LGHNT, CDR2 FRNRAP. CDR3 size: 18 residues. Trimming pared 3 bases from V and 0 bases from J, leaving 17 bases between. The CDR3 bases are TGTGCTAGTGGTTTCTACTCGACGGGGATCCCAACTAATGAAAAACTGTTTTTT. Translated: CASGFYSTGIPTNEKLFF.

V usage is TRBV5-4 and J usage is TRBJ2-7, with TRBD1 matching 8 bases. The germline V gene encodes CDR1 SGHNT and CDR2 YYREEE (reference sequence). The V gene end was trimmed by 5 bases and the J gene end by 3 bases; junction bases not matched to a gene: 10. The CDR3 length is 15 residues. CDR3 residues: CASRPDRGVFYEQYF. The CDR3 DNA reads as TGTGCCAGCAGACCCGACAGGGGAGTTTTCTACGAGCAGTACTTC.

The gene calls are TRBV10-3 and TRBJ2-1; 7 bases match TRBD2. This CDR3 spans 17 amino acids. The V segment lost 2 bases and the J segment 0 bases; nucleotides outside the gene matches: 7. Germline V gene lookup returns CDR1 ENHRY and CDR2 SYGVKD. CDR3: CAISEARRESSYNEQFF. The CDR3 DNA is TGTGCCATCAGTGAGGCACGGCGGGAGAGCTCCTACAATGAGCAGTTCTTC.

V usage is TRBV11-2 and J usage is TRBJ2-3; 7 bases line up with TRBD1. Per germline, CDR1 SGHAT and CDR2 FQNNGV. This CDR3 is built from 18 residues. Trimming took 1 base from V and 4 from J; bases not matched to a gene: 14. The CDR3 DNA follows: TGTGCCAGCAGCTTAGTACTCAGGCAGGGGGTCCGGGCAGATACGCAGTATTTT. Translated: CASSLVLRQGVRADTQYF.

The chain carries TRBV28 and TRBJ1-1, with D tentatively TRBD1 (6 bases). Trimming shortened V by 4 bases and J by 5 bases, and 17 bases separated the two germline ends. Germline V gene data show CDR1 as MDHEN and CDR2 as SYDVKM. The CDR3 totals 15 residues. CDR3 sequence (DNA): TGTGCCAGCAGTTCAATTCCGCAGGGGTTGACTGAAGCTTTCTTT. This sequence encodes CASSSIPQGLTEAFF.